This is a list of T cell receptor beta chains from one sample in a study of regulatory T cells in long-lasting Graves disease. TCRdb redid the calling of the multiplex PCR reads with MiXCR, one entry per CDR3 protein. The table includes 450,000 to 700,000 distinct CDR3 sequences, approximately 13% detected once. This sample also belongs to another study, concerning T cells in Graves' hyperthyroidism and ophthalmopathy.

The source was peripheral blood mononuclear cells (PBMCs), collected at new diagnosis, from a patient treated with antithyroid drugs. The receptors were sampled from a man aged 30-40 years with Graves disease. CDR3s include the opening cysteine and the closing phenylalanine or tryptophan. Fields, in order: D gene, J gene, V gene, clone size, CDR3 DNA, CDR3 protein. A D gene is named only where the DNA matches it firmly. Clone size is stated in some rows and not others, as once, few, many or a class when expanded.

>TRBD1|TRBJ1-2|TRBV25-1|few
TGTGCCAGCAGTGAAGGACAGGGTGTTCTGGGCTACACCTTC
CASSEGQGVLGYTF
>.|TRBJ2-7|TRBV10-1|many
TGCGCCAGCAGTGAGTACAAGGGAGGCTACGAGCAGTACTTC
CASSEYKGGYEQYF
>.|TRBJ1-2|TRBV29-1|.
TGCAGCGTTGAAGATGGCCACACCTTC
CSVEDGHTF
>.|TRBJ1-5|TRBV29-1|many
TGCAGCGTTGTTGGCCAGGGCAATCAGCCCCAGCATTTT
CSVVGQGNQPQHF
>TRBD2|TRBJ2-1|TRBV10-3|many
TGTGCCATCAGTGGTGGGGGACTAGCGGGAGCGGGAAATGAGCAGTTCTTC
CAISGGGLAGAGNEQFF
>TRBD1|TRBJ2-1|TRBV10-3|many
TGTGCCGTCGAACAGGGGGCCGGTCCCTACAATGAGCAGTTCTTC
CAVEQGAGPYNEQFF
>TRBD1|TRBJ1-5|TRBV15|many
TGTGCCACCAGCGACAGGGAGGGGGTAGATCAGCCCCAGCATTTT
CATSDREGVDQPQHF
>.|TRBJ1-2|TRBV20-1|.
TGCAGTGCGGTTGATCTGGGGTACGACGATGGCTACACCTTC
CSAVDLGYDDGYTF
>.|TRBJ2-7|TRBV29-1|many
TGCAGCGTACTGGACAGTTCGATGGGCGAGCAGTACTTC
CSVLDSSMGEQYF
>.|TRBJ1-2|TRBV11-2|many
TGTGCCAGCAGCTTAGATCGTCGGCAGTATTATGGCTACACCTTC
CASSLDRRQYYGYTF
>.|TRBJ2-7|TRBV11-2|.
TGTGCCAGCAGCTTGGCCCGGGACTCCCAGTACGAGCAGTACTTC
CASSLARDSQYEQYF
>TRBD1|TRBJ2-2|TRBV11-3|.
TGTGCCAGCAGCCGGGACAGCATAAACACCGGGGAGCTGTTTTTT
CASSRDSINTGELFF
>.|TRBJ1-3|TRBV6-2/TRBV6-3|.
TGTGCCAGCAGAATGGACGGGGGCTGGGGCAACACCATATATTTT
CASRMDGGWGNTIYF
>.|TRBJ2-7|TRBV19|many
TGTGCCAGTATAGGGGGGGCCGACGAGCAGTACTTC
CASIGGADEQYF
>TRBD2|TRBJ2-5|TRBV4-1|many
TGCGCCAGCAGCCAAGTTGCGGGAGGGGAGACCCAGTACTTC
CASSQVAGGETQYF
>TRBD2|TRBJ2-1|TRBV24-1|few
TGTGCCACCAGACGGGATCCCGGGACTAGCGGGAGTAGGTCCCACAATGAGCAGTTCTTC
CATRRDPGTSGSRSHNEQFF
>TRBD2|TRBJ2-7|TRBV5-1|.
TGCGCCAGCAGCTTTCGCGGGAGGAACAACGAGCAGTACTTC
CASSFRGRNNEQYF
>.|TRBJ1-1|TRBV6-1|many
TGTGCCAGCAGTGAGACGCGGTTGGGGGACACTGAAGCTTTCTTT
CASSETRLGDTEAFF
>.|TRBJ2-7|TRBV6-2/TRBV6-3|few
TGTGCCAGCAGTTTCGCGGGGGCCAGGACACTTTACGAGCAGTACTTC
CASSFAGARTLYEQYF
>TRBD1|TRBJ2-1|TRBV3-1|many
TGTGCCAGCAGCCCACGGCTTGGTGGGGACAGCAATGAGCAGTTCTTC
CASSPRLGGDSNEQFF
>TRBD2|TRBJ2-3|TRBV12-3/TRBV12-4|many
TGTGCCAGCAGCCAAGGGACTAGCGTGGTTGGCACGCAGTATTTT
CASSQGTSVVGTQYF
>TRBD2|TRBJ2-3|TRBV20-1|many
TGCAGTGCTAACGGTTTCGGCGGCGGCGGGAGGACAGATACGCAGTATTTT
CSANGFGGGGRTDTQYF
>.|TRBJ2-3|TRBV5-1|once
TGCGCCAGCAGCTTGGAATGGGGAGATACGCAGTATTTT
CASSLEWGDTQYF
>.|TRBJ2-7|TRBV25-1|few
TGTGCCAGCAGCCGGAGTGGAGCCTACGAGCAGTACTTC
CASSRSGAYEQYF
>TRBD2|TRBJ2-6|TRBV4-1|.
TGCGCCAGCAGCCAAGTTGGCGGGAGGGCCGGGGCCAACGTCCTGACTTTC
CASSQVGGRAGANVLTF
>TRBD2|TRBJ2-3|TRBV10-1|many
TGCGCCAGCAGTGAGCCGGGACTAGCGACAGATACGCAGTATTTT
CASSEPGLATDTQYF
>TRBD1|TRBJ2-7|TRBV9|many
TGTGCCAGCAGCGTAGAGGGACAGGCCTCCTACGAGCAGTACTTC
CASSVEGQASYEQYF
>.|TRBJ1-5|TRBV20-1|many
TGCAGTGCTAAGGGACTGATCAATCAGCCCCAGCATTTT
CSAKGLINQPQHF
>TRBD1|TRBJ1-5|TRBV2|many
TGTGCCAGCAGTGTGGGACAGGGGGGTCAGCCCCAGCATTTT
CASSVGQGGQPQHF
>.|TRBJ2-7|TRBV30|many
TGTGCCTGGAATTATTTGGGAGGCGAGCAGTACTTC
CAWNYLGGEQYF
>.|TRBJ2-1|TRBV9|few
TGTGCCAGCAGCGTAGACGGAAATGAGCAGTTCTTC
CASSVDGNEQFF
>TRBD2|TRBJ2-1|TRBV5-1|many
TGCGCCAGCAGCCTAAAGGTGTCTAGCGGGAACAACGAGCAGTTCTTC
CASSLKVSSGNNEQFF
>.|TRBJ1-4|TRBV10-2|many
TGCGCCAGCAGTGAGCATAACAGGGTTAGCGAAAAACTGTTTTTT
CASSEHNRVSEKLFF
>.|TRBJ1-6|TRBV7-9|.
TGTGCCAGCAGCTTAATCCGGGGAATCGATAATTCACCCCTCCACTTT
CASSLIRGIDNSPLHF
>.|TRBJ2-1|TRBV6-2/TRBV6-3|many
TGTGCCACCGAGGGGGGGACCTACAATGAGCAGTTCTTC
CATEGGTYNEQFF
>.|TRBJ2-3|TRBV4-1|many
TGCGCCAGCAGCCAACAGGGACTAGATACGCAGTATTTT
CASSQQGLDTQYF
>.|TRBJ2-3|TRBV10-3|many
TGTGCCATCAGTGGAGGGGACTCCCAGTACCCCACAGATACGCAGTATTTT
CAISGGDSQYPTDTQYF
>TRBD1|TRBJ1-2|TRBV3-1|.
TGTGCCAGCAGCCAAGGGTGGGACAGGGACCTCCATGGCTACACCTTC
CASSQGWDRDLHGYTF
>.|TRBJ1-1|TRBV7-3|many
TGTGCCAGCAGCTTATCACCGGGGGGAAACACTGAAGCTTTCTTT
CASSLSPGGNTEAFF
>TRBD1|TRBJ1-1|TRBV5-1|many
TGCGCCAGCAGCTTGTCTCCGGGACAGGGGGTCACTGAAGCTTTCTTT
CASSLSPGQGVTEAFF
>.|TRBJ1-1|TRBV6-1|.
TGTGCCAGCAGTGAACCGATGAACACTGAAGCTTTCTTT
CASSEPMNTEAFF
>TRBD1|TRBJ1-4|TRBV20-1|many
TGCAGTGCTAATAATCGGGGACAGGGAGATGAAAAACTGTTTTTT
CSANNRGQGDEKLFF